The 19 T cell receptor beta chains given below trace back to one sample, sequenced in a study of T cells in women clearing cervical HPV infection. The data were produced by immunoSEQ multiplex PCR, yet TCRdb's version contains in-frame clones alone and is incomplete. There are approximately 52,000 clones in the sample, with about 1.6% held by the top ten. The sequenced sample was blood buffy coat. These receptors came from a woman between 18 and 70 years old with a cervical HPV16 infection that either progressed to CIN3+ or cleared (not recorded which).

This CDR3 is CASSLGTGKHTGELFF. The part of the CDR3 DNA that was read is TGTGCCAGCAGCTTAGGGACAGGGAAGCACACCGGGGAG. This chain links TRBV7-7 with TRBJ2-2; TRBD1 agrees at 8 bases. From the germline J gene comes the end of the CDR3, since the read stops 3 residues before it. V was clipped by 1 base and J by 3 bases; unmatched bases: 4. The CDR3 is made up of 16 amino acids. CDR1 is SSHAT and CDR2 is FNYEAQ in the germline V gene (reference sequence).

Remarks on this clone: The read terminates 3 residues before the CDR3 end, so the remaining end is supplied by the germline J gene. The chain carries TRBV12-3 or TRBV12-4 and TRBJ1-2, with unresolved D. This CDR3 region has 14 residues. V gave up 5 bases and J gave up 4 bases, with 14 bases separating them. CDR3 bases read: TGTGCCAGCAGTGGCAAGGCTCCAGTCTATGGC. Its translation: CASSGKAPVYG. The entire CDR3 protein reads CASSGKAPVYGYTF.

Comments on this clone: The missing CDR3 end, 3 residues past where the read stops, is filled in from the germline J gene. The rearrangement joins TRBV30 to TRBJ1-1; D gene uncertain. The CDR3 has 13 amino acids. Trimming pared 1 base from V and 0 bases from J, leaving 6 bases between. Germline V lookup: CDR1 GTSNPN, CDR2 SVGIG (reference sequence). CDR3 residues: CAWSGRLNTEAFF. CDR3 DNA (partial): TGTGCCTGGAGTGGGCGGTTGAACACTGAA.

Comment on this clone: The observed sequence ends 3 residues before the CDR3 terminus, with the missing tail filled in from the germline J gene. The chain couples TRBV20-1 to TRBJ2-1; D is possibly TRBD1 (7 bases). The V end was cut by 1 base, the J end by 3 bases, with 13 bases between. The CDR3 runs 15 residues. CDR1 and CDR2 (germline): DFQATT, SNEGSKA (reference sequence). The sequenced CDR3 bases are TGCAGTGCTAGAGTTCAGGGGGGAGACTACAATGAG. The encoded protein is CSARVQGGDYNE. The whole CDR3 sequence reads CSARVQGGDYNEQFF.

With respect to this clone: The read stops 3 residues short of the end of the CDR3; the missing end is completed from the germline J gene. The chain is built from TRBV19 and TRBJ1-1; 12 bases are shared with TRBD1. The CDR3 runs 13 residues. Germline-derived CDR1 and CDR2 are LNHDA and SQIVND (reference sequence). Incomplete CDR3 DNA: TGTGCCAGTAGTTGGGACAGGGGGCGATGG. It codes for CASSWDRGRW. The full CDR3 reads CASSWDRGRWAFF. Together with reference TRBV19 and TRBJ1-1, the CDR3 gives the full variable domain: DGGITQSPKYLFRKEGQNVTLSCEQNLNHDAMYWYRQDPGQGLRLIYYSQIVNDFQKGDIAEGYSVSREKKESFPLTVTSAQKNPTAFYLCASSWDRGRWAFFGQGTRLTVV.

With regard to this clone: Read sequence stops 3 residues before the CDR3 end, and the germline J gene provides the missing end. V and J are TRBV7-2 and TRBJ1-2; D might be TRBD1 (5 bases). The germline V gene has CDR1 SGHTA and CDR2 FQGNSA. V lost 2 bases to trimming and J lost 5 bases, with 15 bases between them. The CDR3 is 15 residues long. CDR3 region: CASSLWGGGGYGYTF. Partial CDR3 DNA: TGTGCCAGCAGCTTATGGGGCGGAGGAGGATATGGC.

Of note for this clone: Coverage ceases 3 residues before the CDR3 finishes, and the germline J gene fills in the end. This chain links TRBV7-9 with TRBJ2-1; TRBD2 aligns across 7 bases. V dropped 5 bases and J dropped 8; count of bases not matched to a gene: 3. Germline loops: CDR1 SEHNR, CDR2 FQNEAQ (reference sequence). The CDR3 sequence is 12 residues long. Here the CDR3 reads CASSQGGDEQFF. The CDR3 DNA, read in part, is TGTGCCAGCAGCCAGGGAGGGGATGAG.

Comments on this clone: The read ends 3 residues early relative to the CDR3; the germline J gene fills the gap. The chain recombines TRBV5-4 with TRBJ2-7; D ambiguous. Trimming stripped 2 bases from V and 0 bases from J, with 6 bases between. Germline V gives CDR1 SGHNT, CDR2 YYREEE (reference sequence). The CDR3 extends over 13 amino acids. The chain's CDR3 is CASSLQGSYEQYF. The CDR3 DNA, read in part, is TGTGCCAGCAGCTTACAAGGCTCCTACGAG.

For this clone: The read gets to within 3 residues of the CDR3 end, and the germline J gene fills in the rest. This chain joins TRBV5-1 and TRBJ1-1; D might be TRBD1 (5 bases). V was cut by 0 bases and J by 4 bases, with 10 bases left in between. This CDR3 has 14 amino acids. Germline CDR1 is SGHRS and CDR2 is YFSETQ. The part of the CDR3 DNA that was read is TGCGCCAGCAGCTTGGGGGGGGGAACCACTGAA. This sequence encodes CASSLGGGTTE. The full CDR3 is CASSLGGGTTEAFF.

About this clone itself: The read is 3 residues too short to cover the CDR3 end, so that end is filled in from the germline J gene. The rearrangement links TRBV6-1 to TRBJ1-5; 7 bases are shared with TRBD1. The V segment lost 4 bases and the J segment 4 bases; nucleotides outside the gene matches: 4. In germline, CDR1 is MNHNS, CDR2 SASEGT. This CDR3 has 14 amino acids. The CDR3: CASSGQGWNQPQHF. The sequenced part of the CDR3 DNA is TGTGCCAGCAGTGGACAGGGTTGGAATCAGCCC.

Details on this clone: From the germline J gene comes the end of the CDR3, since the read stops 3 residues before it. The V call is TRBV5-1, the J call TRBJ2-7, with D maybe TRBD1 (6 bases). V was trimmed by 0 bases and J by 4 bases, leaving 17 bases between them. The CDR3 consists of 16 residues. Germline CDR1 and CDR2: SGHRS and YFSETQ. CDR3 DNA, as far as it was read: TGCGCCAGCAGCTTGGAATCTTTGGACAGACTGTACGAG. Its translation: CASSLESLDRLYE. The entire CDR3 protein reads CASSLESLDRLYEQYF.

As concerns this clone: Read data end 3 residues before the CDR3 end; the end is taken from the germline J gene. V gene TRBV7-3 combines with J gene TRBJ2-7, with 9 bases fitting TRBD1. Trimming at V came to 5 bases and at J to 4 bases, leaving 12 bases not matched to a gene. Germline V gives CDR1 SGHTA, CDR2 FQGTGA. This CDR3 region has 16 residues. The DNA read from the CDR3 is TGTGCCAGCAGCCTCAACCCCACAGGGGGCGTATACGAG. It yields the protein CASSLNPTGGVYE. The full CDR3 reads CASSLNPTGGVYEQYF.

About this clone: The read is 3 residues too short to cover the CDR3 end, so that end is filled in from the germline J gene. The rearrangement links TRBV28 to TRBJ2-7; perhaps TRBD1 as D (5 bases). V was clipped by 10 bases and J by 0 bases, with 28 bases between them. The CDR3 has 18 residues. Germline V gene sequence: CDR1 MDHEN, CDR2 SYDVKM. CDR3 region: CATTLWQGYDSDSYEQYF. The covered CDR3 bases are TGTGCCACCACCCTATGGCAGGGTTATGACTCGGACTCCTACGAG.

Comment on this clone: The CDR3 end lies 3 residues beyond the end of the read and is filled in from the germline J gene. The chain combines TRBV13 with TRBJ2-3; 9 bases line up with TRBD1. Germline trimming cut 5 bases from V and 2 bases from J; bases unmatched to any gene: 8. This CDR3 has 16 amino acids. CDR1 is PRHDT and CDR2 is FYEKMQ in the germline V gene (reference sequence). The part of the CDR3 DNA that was read is TGTGCCAGCAGCCCCCGGGGACAGGGAAACACAGATACG. This translates into CASSPRGQGNTDT. In full, the CDR3 is CASSPRGQGNTDTQYF.

On this clone: The CDR3 end lies 3 residues beyond the end of the read and is filled in from the germline J gene. The chain recombines TRBV10-1 with TRBJ2-7; TRBD2 aligns across 12 bases. Germline V gene lookup returns CDR1 WNHNN and CDR2 SYGVQD (reference sequence). This CDR3 has 13 amino acids. Trimming removed 6 bases from V and 4 bases from J; junction bases left unmatched: 1. CDR3: CASRGTSGYEQYF. The DNA read from the CDR3 is TGCGCCAGCAGAGGGACTAGCGGGTACGAG.

In the case of this clone: The read falls 3 residues short of the CDR3 end, and the missing part is taken from the germline J gene. The chain combines TRBV7-9 with TRBJ2-2; D is perhaps TRBD2 (6 bases). This CDR3 has 15 residues. CDR1 is SEHNR and CDR2 is FQNEAQ in the germline V gene (reference sequence). The V and J ends lost 2 bases and 3 bases respectively, with 10 bases between them. This CDR3 is CASSLSGADTGELFF. The CDR3 DNA, read in part, is TGTGCCAGCAGCTTATCGGGAGCGGACACCGGGGAG.

A word on this clone: Read data end 3 residues before the CDR3 end; the end is taken from the germline J gene. The J gene is TRBJ2-1, the V gene TRBV2; TRBD1 aligns across 8 bases. The germline CDR1 and CDR2 sequences are SNHLY and FYNNEI. The CDR3 extends over 15 amino acids. Germline trimming cut 7 bases from V and 9 bases from J; bases unmatched to any gene: 14. The part of the CDR3 DNA that was read is TGTGCCAGCACAAACAGTGGCACAGGGGGTGGTGAG. It is translated as CASTNSGTGGGE. The entire CDR3 is CASTNSGTGGGEQFF.

Regarding this clone: The read ends 3 residues shy of where the CDR3 ends; the end is completed using the germline J gene. The chain uses TRBV20-1 and TRBJ1-4; 7 bases match TRBD1. The CDR3 is 15 amino acids. Looked up from germline, CDR1 is DFQATT and CDR2 is SNEGSKA (reference sequence). V was pared by 4 bases and J by 7 bases, with 12 bases of the junction left unmatched. CDR3 loop: CSATDRVGGGEKLFF. The CDR3 bases that were read are TGCAGTGCTACAGACAGGGTTGGGGGGGGTGAAAAA.

Details on this clone: The read falls 3 residues short of the CDR3 end, and the missing part is taken from the germline J gene. This sequence joins TRBV2 and TRBJ1-4; D is perhaps TRBD1 (5 bases). Trimming removed 3 bases at V and 1 base at J, with 12 bases between. The germline V gene has CDR1 SNHLY and CDR2 FYNNEI. The CDR3 is made up of 16 amino acids. The CDR3 is CASSDFPGLTNEKLFF. Partial CDR3 DNA: TGTGCCAGCAGTGACTTCCCAGGGTTAACTAATGAAAAA.